The 7 T cell receptor beta chains presented below share a single source sample, sequenced in a study of blood T cells in healthy people across ages. Then a second PCR, running roughly 6 to 12 cycles, was carried out with a sample-barcoded 5' primer and a J-beta primer mix. TCRdb independently ran MiXCR on the 5' RACE reads; one entry per CDR3 protein. The repertoire holds over 500,000 distinct CDR3 sequences, with roughly a quarter as singletons. The sample was also reused in another study, on T cells of mothers and their children.

Sequencing used blood. Every receptor here comes from a boy between 2 and 10 years old in good health.

With respect to this clonotype: Mismatch with germline at one junction end may stem from a read error. As DNA, the CDR3 is TGTGCCTCGAGCCCGAGCTCCTACAGTGAGCAGTTCTTC. This codes for CASSPSSYSEQFF. This chain joins TRBV6-4 and TRBJ2-1; unclear D gene. The CDR3 sequence is 13 residues long. Germline V gene lookup returns CDR1 MRHNA and CDR2 SNTAGT.

The chain is built from TRBV12-3 or TRBV12-4 and TRBJ2-5; 7 bases map to TRBD2. The CDR3 is 13 residues long. Germline trimming cut 6 bases from V and 2 bases from J; bases unmatched to any gene: 3. The CDR3 sequence: CASSGTNQETQYF. In DNA form, the CDR3 reads TGTGCCAGCAGCGGGACTAATCAAGAGACCCAGTACTTC.

Worth noting for this clonotype: Mismatch with germline at one junction end may stem from a read error. The V and J genes are TRBV12-3 or TRBV12-4 and TRBJ2-4; 8 nucleotides agree with TRBD1. The CDR3 is 15 amino acids. The chain's CDR3 is CANSFPGQAKNIQYF. In nucleotides, the CDR3 is TGTGCCAACAGTTTCCCGGGACAGGCTAAAAACATTCAGTACTTC.

Turning to this clonotype: The CDR3 does not end in the conserved phenylalanine or tryptophan, so this is likely a read error. The V gene is TRBV29-1, the J gene TRBJ1-2, with 7 bases fitting TRBD1. V lost 1 base, J lost 6 bases, and 5 bases stayed unmatched. This CDR3 spans 13 amino acids. Looked up from germline, CDR1 is SQVTM and CDR2 is ANQGSEA. CDR3 nucleotides: TGCAGCGTTGAAGCAGGGGGTGGAGATGGCTACACCCTC. This sequence encodes CSVEAGGGDGYTL.

Notes on this clonotype: The junction and the germline gene differ at one end; a read error may be behind it. The rearrangement links TRBV10-3 to TRBJ2-1, with 10 bases matching TRBD2. This CDR3 is 16 amino acids long. CDR1 and CDR2 (germline): ENHRY, SYGVKD. The CDR3 reads CATASLTSGTYNEQSF. The CDR3 bases are TGTGCCACCGCGTCCCTTACTAGCGGGACCTACAATGAGCAGTCCTTC.

The chain joins TRBV10-1 to TRBJ1-4; D might be TRBD1 (5 bases). The CDR3 loop spans 13 amino acids. V was pared by 5 bases and J by 9 bases, with 13 bases between. The germline CDR1 and CDR2 sequences are WNHNN and SYGVQD (reference sequence). The CDR3 loop is CASSQTSGQKLFF. The CDR3 DNA reads as TGCGCCAGCAGTCAGACTTCGGGACAAAAACTGTTTTTT.

V usage is TRBV30 and J usage is TRBJ1-3, with D tentatively TRBD1 (5 bases). The V gene lost 0 bases and the J gene lost 4 bases, with 16 bases spanning the gap. CDR3 length equals 16 residues. Germline lookup yields CDR1 GTSNPN and CDR2 SVGIG (reference sequence). CDR3 residues: CAWSVPRTTAGNTIYF. For the CDR3, the DNA is TGTGCCTGGAGTGTACCCAGGACAACGGCCGGAAACACCATATATTTT.